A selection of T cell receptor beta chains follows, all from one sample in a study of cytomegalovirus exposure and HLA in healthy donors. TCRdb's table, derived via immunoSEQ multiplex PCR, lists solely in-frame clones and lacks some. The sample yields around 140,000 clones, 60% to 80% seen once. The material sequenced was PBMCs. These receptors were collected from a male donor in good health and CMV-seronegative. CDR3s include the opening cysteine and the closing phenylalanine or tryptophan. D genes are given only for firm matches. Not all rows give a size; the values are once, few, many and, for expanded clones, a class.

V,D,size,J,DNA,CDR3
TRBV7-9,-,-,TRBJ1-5,TGTGCCAGCAGCTCCTACCCCGAGTCCCAGCCCCAGCATTTT,CASSSYPESQPQHF
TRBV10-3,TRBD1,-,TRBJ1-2,TGTGCCATCAGAGGGACAGGGAAGGACTATGGCTACACCTTC,CAIRGTGKDYGYTF
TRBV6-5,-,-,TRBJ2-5,TGTGCCAGCAGTTACATTCCAGGGTTTGGAGAGACCCAGTACTTC,CASSYIPGFGETQYF
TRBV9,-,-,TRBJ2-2,TGTGCCAGCAGCGTAGGAACAGCGGCCGGGGAGCTGTTTTTT,CASSVGTAAGELFF
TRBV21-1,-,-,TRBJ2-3,TGTGCCAGCCTAGGGGCAGATACGCAGTATTTT,CASLGADTQYF
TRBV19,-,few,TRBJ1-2,TGTGCCAGCCGGGGGGCTGGCTACACCTTC,CASRGAGYTF
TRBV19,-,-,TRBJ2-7,TGTGCCAGTAGTCCCACGACAACCTACTACGAGCAGTACTTC,CASSPTTTYYEQYF
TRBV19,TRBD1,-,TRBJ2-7,TGTGCCAGTAGTATTTTCTGGGGACAGGGTCCTGGGGAGCAGTACTTC,CASSIFWGQGPGEQYF
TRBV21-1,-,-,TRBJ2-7,TGTGCCAGCAGCAAATTTCCGACTAGCGGGGGGACCTCTACCTACGAGCAGTACTTC,CASSKFPTSGGTSTYEQYF
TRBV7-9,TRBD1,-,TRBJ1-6,TGTGCCAGCAGCCCGGACAGGGGGCGAGGACCCCTCCACTTT,CASSPDRGRGPLHF
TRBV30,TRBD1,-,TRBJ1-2,TGTGCCTGGAGTCACAGGGGACTAGGGGGCTACACCTTC,CAWSHRGLGGYTF
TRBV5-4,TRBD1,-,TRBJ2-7,TGTGCCAGCAGCTTGGGAGGGGGCGTGTCCTACGAGCAGTACTTC,CASSLGGGVSYEQYF
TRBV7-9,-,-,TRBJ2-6,TGTGCCAGCAGCTTATTTTGGGCCCAAAGCTCTGGGGCCAACGTCCTGACTTTC,CASSLFWAQSSGANVLTF
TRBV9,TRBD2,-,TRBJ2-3,TGTGCCAGCAGCGTGGGACTAGCGGGGGGGCCCGGAGATACGCAGTATTTT,CASSVGLAGGPGDTQYF
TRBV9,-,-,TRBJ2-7,TGTGCCAGCAGCGTAGGACCCCCTAGCTCCTACGAGCAGTACTTC,CASSVGPPSSYEQYF
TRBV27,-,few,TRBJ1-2,TGTGCCAGCAGTCCACGGGCCCTCAACTCGGGAGGCTACACCTTC,CASSPRALNSGGYTF
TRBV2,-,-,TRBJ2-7,TGTGCCAGCAGTGAAGGCAGGGGCTCCTACGAGCAGTACTTC,CASSEGRGSYEQYF
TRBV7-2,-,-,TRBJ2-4,TGTGCCAGCAGCTTATTGGGGCCTATTGCAAGGACCAAAAACATTCAGTACTTC,CASSLLGPIARTKNIQYF
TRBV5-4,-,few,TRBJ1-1,TGTGCCAGCAGCTTCCTAGGTGCTGAAGCTTTCTTT,CASSFLGAEAFF
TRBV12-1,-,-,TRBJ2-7,TGTGCCAGCAGCCCGGTAATGCCCGCAACCCACGAGCAGTACTTC,CASSPVMPATHEQYF
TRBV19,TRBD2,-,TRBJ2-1,TGTGCCACGGCACGTCGGCTAGCGGGGGGGCCGGCCTACAATGAGCAGTTCTTC,CATARRLAGGPAYNEQFF
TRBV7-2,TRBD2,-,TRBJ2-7,TGTGCCAGCAGCTTAGGGAGGACTAGCGGGGGGTCCGAGCAGTACTTC,CASSLGRTSGGSEQYF
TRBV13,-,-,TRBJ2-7,TGTGCCAGCAGCTTAGGCGGGCAGGGAGGCTCCTACGAGCAGTACTTC,CASSLGGQGGSYEQYF
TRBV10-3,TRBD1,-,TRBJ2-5,TGTGCCATCAGCAAAACAGGGGGGACGGAGACCCAGTACTTC,CAISKTGGTETQYF
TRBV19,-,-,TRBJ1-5,TGTGCCAGTAGTATGGGAGGGGTTTACAATCAGCCCCAGCATTTT,CASSMGGVYNQPQHF
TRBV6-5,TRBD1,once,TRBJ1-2,TGTGCCAGCAGAGCGACAGGGCCCAGCAACTATGGCTACACCTTC,CASRATGPSNYGYTF
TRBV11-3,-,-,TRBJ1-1,TGTGCCAGCAGCTTAGGTCAAAATGTTGAAGCTTTCTTT,CASSLGQNVEAFF
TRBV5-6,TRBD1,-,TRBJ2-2,TGTGCCAGCAGCTTGCCTCCGGGACAGGGGCGGGAGAACACCGGGGAGCTGTTTTTT,CASSLPPGQGRENTGELFF
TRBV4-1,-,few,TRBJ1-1,TGCGCCAGCAGCCAGAGGTTCGCAGCTTCTGAAGCTTTCTTT,CASSQRFAASEAFF
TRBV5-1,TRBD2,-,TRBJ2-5,TGCGCCAGCAGCTTGGTGGCTAGCGGGGGAGAGACCCAGTACTTC,CASSLVASGGETQYF
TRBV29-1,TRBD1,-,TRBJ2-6,TGCAGCGTTGATCAGGGGGCTGGGGCCAACGTCCTGACTTTC,CSVDQGAGANVLTF
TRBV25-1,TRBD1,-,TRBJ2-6,TGTGCCAGCAGTTTTGGACAGGGCACATCTGGGGCCAACGTCCTGACTTTC,CASSFGQGTSGANVLTF
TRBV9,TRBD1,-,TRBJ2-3,TGTGCCAGCAGCCGGACAGGGGATACGCAGTATTTT,CASSRTGDTQYF